The 26 T cell receptor beta chains reported below all come from one sample, sequenced in a study of brain metastases from non-small cell lung cancer. Generated by immunoSEQ multiplex PCR, the TCRdb table keeps only in-frame clones and is missing some. The sample records some 2,100 clones, roughly 83% being singletons. Sequenced: tissue from a brain metastasis. Source of these receptors: a donor at least 40 years old with non-small cell lung cancer.

This chain uses TRBV5-4 with TRBJ1-4; D may be TRBD1 (6 bases). CDR1 SGHNT and CDR2 YYREEE come from the germline V gene (reference sequence). The CDR3 is 17 amino acids. V was shortened by 0 bases and J by 0 bases, with 12 bases between the two germline ends. Here the CDR3 DNA reads TGTGCCAGCAGCTTGGAGGGGGGACTTGCAACTAATGAAAAACTGTTTTTT. The encoded protein is CASSLEGGLATNEKLFF.

The rearrangement uses TRBV9 and TRBJ2-7; D might be TRBD1 (6 bases). Looked up from germline, CDR1 is SGDLS and CDR2 is YYNGEE. Trimming removed 4 bases from V and 3 bases from J, with 17 bases in between. The CDR3 has 15 residues. The CDR3 here is CASSLGERGGYEQYF. Here the CDR3 DNA reads TGTGCCAGCAGCCTAGGGGAAAGAGGGGGCTACGAGCAGTACTTC.

The chain has TRBV7-6 and TRBJ1-2, with 7 bases aligning to TRBD1. Trimming removed 1 base from V and 3 bases from J; junction bases left unmatched: 2. The CDR3 spans 14 residues. In germline, CDR1 is SGHVS, CDR2 FNYEAQ. CDR3 sequence: CASSLGTGDYGYTF. The CDR3 bases are TGTGCCAGCAGCTTAGGAACAGGGGACTATGGCTACACCTTC.

This sequence joins TRBV7-8 and TRBJ2-7, with D uncertain. The CDR3 contains 14 residues. The V and J ends lost 1 base and 1 base respectively, with 8 bases between them. The germline V gene has CDR1 SGHVS and CDR2 FQNEAQ. The CDR3 protein is CASSLGAESYEQYF. CDR3 DNA: TGTGCCAGCAGCTTAGGGGCCGAATCCTACGAGCAGTACTTC.

V usage is TRBV25-1 and J usage is TRBJ2-7; either TRBD1 or TRBD2 may fit D (5 bases each). Germline V CDR1 and CDR2: MGHDK, SYGVNS. The CDR3 is made up of 14 amino acids. Between the trimmed V and J ends, which lost 3 bases and 5 bases, there was a span of 14 bases. Here the CDR3 DNA reads TGTGCCAGCAGTGATACGGGACCCTTTGACGAGCAGTACTTC. Protein sequence: CASSDTGPFDEQYF.

The chain employs TRBV9 and TRBJ2-3; D possibly corresponds to TRBD1 (5 bases). Germline CDR1 and CDR2: SGDLS and YYNGEE. V gave up 5 bases and J gave up 2 bases, with 18 bases separating them. CDR3 size: 16 residues. CDR3 nucleotides: TGTGCCAGCAGTTCCATGGGGCTCGGCCACACAGATACGCAGTATTTT. It is translated as CASSSMGLGHTDTQYF. Drawing the rest from reference TRBV9 and TRBJ2-3, the complete variable domain is DSGVTQTPKHLITATGQRVTLRCSPRSGDLSVYWYQQSLDQGLQFLIQYYNGEERAKGNILERFSAQQFPDLHSELNLSSLELGDSALYFCASSSMGLGHTDTQYFGPGTRLTVL.

The chain carries TRBV2 and TRBJ2-2, with D possibly being TRBD2 (6 bases). The germline V gene encodes CDR1 SNHLY and CDR2 FYNNEI. Trimming removed 2 bases from V and 2 bases from J, with 12 bases in between. The CDR3 totals 16 residues. The CDR3 spells CASSESGRINTGELFF. The CDR3 bases are TGTGCCAGCAGTGAATCGGGGAGGATCAACACCGGGGAGCTGTTTTTT.

This chain connects TRBV28 to TRBJ2-7; D not resolved. This CDR3 contains 13 residues. V dropped 1 base and J dropped 6 bases, with 10 bases sitting between them. The V gene's germline CDR1 is MDHEN and CDR2 SYDVKM. In DNA form, the CDR3 reads TGTGCCAGCAGTTTATCGGGCGAAGGCGAGCAGTACTTC. Translation gives CASSLSGEGEQYF. The full variable domain, completed using reference TRBV28 and TRBJ2-7, is DVKVTQSSRYLVKRTGEKVFLECVQDMDHENMFWYRQDPGLGLRLIYFSYDVKMKEKGDIPEGYSVSREKKERFSLILESASTNQTSMYLCASSLSGEGEQYFGPGTRLTVT.

The V gene is TRBV5-6, the J gene TRBJ2-3; 9 bases fit TRBD2. With V trimmed by 0 bases and J by 5 bases, 10 bases remained unmatched. Germline V gives CDR1 SGHDT, CDR2 YYEEEE. The length of the CDR3 is 17 residues. CDR3 coding DNA: TGTGCCAGCAGCTTGGCGGGAGGAGCGGGGGGTGTAGATACGCAGTATTTT. The encoded protein is CASSLAGGAGGVDTQYF.

This clone was seen only once. The chain has TRBV3-1 (or the pseudogene TRBV3-2) and TRBJ1-2, with D perhaps matching TRBD1 (5 bases). This CDR3 has 14 residues. The V gene lost 4 bases and the J gene lost 4 bases, with 13 bases spanning the gap. Germline CDR1 is LGHDT and CDR2 is YNNKEL (reference sequence). The DNA for the CDR3 is TGTGCCAGCAGCCCGGGCGGGGCCCCCTATGGCTACACCTTC. It yields the protein CASSPGGAPYGYTF.

The chain joins TRBV5-1 to TRBJ2-2, with D tentatively TRBD1 (5 bases). V lost 3 bases, J lost 3 bases, and 9 bases lay in between. The germline gives CDR1 SGHRS, CDR2 YFSETQ. CDR3 length: 14 residues. The CDR3 bases are TGCGCCAGCAGCTCTCAGGGCTACACCGGGGAGCTGTTTTTT. Translating it yields CASSSQGYTGELFF.

This clone was seen a few times. This chain uses TRBV10-1 with TRBJ1-1, with D possibly TRBD1 on 5 matching bases. Germline lookup yields CDR1 WNHNN and CDR2 SYGVQD (reference sequence). The length of the CDR3 is 12 residues. Trimming cost V 2 bases and J 4 bases, with 5 bases left between them. CDR3 coding DNA: TGCGCCAGCAGTGAGGGGACCACTGAAGCTTTCTTT. Encoded protein: CASSEGTTEAFF.

This rearrangement joins TRBV12-3 or TRBV12-4 to TRBJ2-5, with TRBD2 identical over 7 bases. The CDR3 contains 12 residues. V lost 7 bases, J lost 7 bases, and 6 bases stayed unmatched. The CDR3 protein is CASKSGEGTQYF. CDR3 coding DNA: TGTGCCAGCAAAAGCGGGGAGGGGACCCAGTACTTC.

This clone was seen just once. The V call is TRBV27, the J call TRBJ1-5, with TRBD1 identical over 7 bases. CDR1 and CDR2 from the germline V gene are MNHEY and SMNVEV (reference sequence). The CDR3 spans 14 residues. The junction had 5 bases not matched to a gene; V was cut back by 2 bases and J by 7 bases. The CDR3 coding sequence is TGTGCCAGCAGTTTAGACAGGGCTGGACAGCCCCAGCATTTT. Translation: CASSLDRAGQPQHF.

The chain couples TRBV12-3 or TRBV12-4 to TRBJ1-2, with D possibly being TRBD1 (5 bases). The CDR3 runs to 12 residues. V dropped 8 bases and J dropped 8 bases, with 15 bases sitting between them. CDR3 nucleotide sequence: TGTGCCAGCGCGCGGGCAGGGAGAGGCTACACCTTC. Protein: CASARAGRGYTF.

CDR3 amino acids: CSGGGTDTQYF. In nucleotides, the CDR3 is TGCAGTGGCGGGGGCACAGATACGCAGTATTTT. The chain couples TRBV20-1 to TRBJ2-3, with D maybe TRBD2 (6 bases). Trimming stripped 7 bases from V and 1 base from J, with 6 bases between. The CDR3 runs 11 residues. Germline V gene data show CDR1 as DFQATT and CDR2 as SNEGSKA (reference sequence).

Of note for this clone: At the DNA level, this CDR3 is encoded by other sequences in the same sample as well. The rearrangement joins TRBV3-1 (or the pseudogene TRBV3-2) to TRBJ1-5; no clear D. The CDR3 loop spans 15 amino acids. V lost 0 bases to trimming and J lost 7 bases, with 13 bases between them. Germline V gene sequence: CDR1 LGHDT, CDR2 YNNKEL (reference sequence). CDR3 DNA sequence: TGTGCCAGCAGCCAAGATGGTGGGAATGGACAGCCCCAGCATTTT. Translated, it gives CASSQDGGNGQPQHF.

The rearrangement joins TRBV5-5 to TRBJ1-2; unclear D gene. The germline V and J ends were trimmed by 2 bases and 0 bases, with 11 bases remaining between them. CDR1 is SGHKS, CDR2 YYEKEE, per germline (reference sequence). There are 15 residues in the CDR3. CDR3 in amino acids: CASSLGSLSNYGYTF. In nucleotides, the CDR3 is TGTGCCAGCAGCTTAGGCAGCCTCTCTAACTATGGCTACACCTTC.

The chain combines TRBV19 with TRBJ1-4; no reliable D call. Deletions cut 8 bases from V and 1 base from J, with 8 bases between. The germline CDR1 and CDR2 sequences are LNHDA and SQIVND (reference sequence). This CDR3 spans 13 amino acids. This CDR3 is CASAEITNEKLFF. The CDR3 DNA is TGTGCCAGTGCAGAGATAACTAATGAAAAACTGTTTTTT.

The chain links TRBV12-3 or TRBV12-4 to TRBJ2-3, with D uncertain. CDR3 length: 11 residues. Trimming removed 6 bases from V and 1 base from J, with 2 bases in between. CDR3 residues: CASRGTDTQYF. CDR3 DNA: TGTGCCAGCAGGGGCACAGATACGCAGTATTTT.

On this clone: The sample carries other DNA sequences with the same CDR3. The chain joins TRBV29-1 to TRBJ2-7; D is ambiguous. Germline CDR1 and CDR2: SQVTM and ANQGSEA. CDR3 size: 11 residues. Trimming left V 1 base short and J 4 bases short, with 5 bases between. In nucleotides, the CDR3 is TGCAGCGTTGAAGCAGATTACGAGCAGTACTTC. Translating it yields CSVEADYEQYF.

This chain links TRBV9 with TRBJ2-7; 8 bases agree with TRBD1. V trimming: 4 bases; J trimming: 4 bases; junction bases outside the gene matches: 7. Germline lookup yields CDR1 SGDLS and CDR2 YYNGEE. The CDR3 has 14 residues. The CDR3 coding sequence is TGTGCCAGCAGCCCCGGGACAGGTTTTTACGAGCAGTACTTC. Translating it yields CASSPGTGFYEQYF.

For this clone: One junction end does not reproduce the germline sequence, and a read error may be involved. The chain couples TRBV7-8 to TRBJ2-7, with D perhaps assigned TRBD1 or TRBD2 (6 bases each). The CDR3 is made up of 14 amino acids. Germline CDR1 is SGHVS and CDR2 is FQNEAQ. CDR3 DNA sequence: TGTGCCAGCAGCTTAGGGGGGGCGGAGTACGAGCAATACTTC. Translated, it gives CASSLGGAEYEQYF.

Worth noting for this clone: This sample includes further DNA sequences coding for the same CDR3. The J gene is TRBJ2-5, the V gene TRBV7-2; D is unclear. With 3 bases removed from V and 1 base from J, the gap between germline ends came to 9 bases. CDR1 SGHTA and CDR2 FQGNSA come from the germline V gene. This CDR3 has 14 residues. DNA of the CDR3: TGTGCCAGCAGCTTCCAACGTGGCCAAGAGACCCAGTACTTC. Translation: CASSFQRGQETQYF.

As regards this clone: The junction does not match germline at one end; this may be a read error. The CDR3 region has the DNA TGTGCTAGTGGTTTCGACAGGGGTCACCGGGGAGCTGTTTTT. It codes for CASGFDRGHRGAVF. This chain joins TRBV12-5 and TRBJ2-2, with 8 bases matching TRBD1. From germline, CDR1 is LGHNT and CDR2 FRNRAP. The CDR3 runs 14 residues.

This clone was recorded once. CDR3 in amino acids: CASSAMTGTNEKLFF. CDR3 nucleotide sequence: TGTGCCAGCAGCGCTATGACAGGGACTAATGAAAAACTGTTTTTT. J is TRBJ1-4 and V is TRBV7-9; 7 bases line up with TRBD1. CDR1 and CDR2 (germline): SEHNR, FQNEAQ (reference sequence). The CDR3 spans 15 residues. V lost 5 bases, J lost 2 bases, and 5 bases stayed unmatched. Supplemented by reference TRBV7-9 and TRBJ1-4, the full variable domain reads DTGVSQNPRHKITKRGQNVTFRCDPISEHNRLYWYRQTLGQGPEFLTYFQNEAQLEKSRLLSDRFSAERPKGSFSTLEIQRTEQGDSAMYLCASSAMTGTNEKLFFGSGTQLSVL.